This TCR beta chain came from a study of control samples from healthy donors and cancer patients. The CDR3 has 13 amino acids. The V and J ends lost 7 bases and 6 bases, in that order; junction bases with no gene match: 8. Germline V gene sequence: CDR1 MDHEN, CDR2 SYDVKM. Data came from immunoSEQ multiplex PCR; TCRdb stores just in-frame clones and leaves some out. The sample contains about 130,000 clones, roughly 95% of which appear only once. Sequencing input: blood. The chain has TRBV28 and TRBJ1-1; TRBD1 aligns across 7 bases. The receptor comes from a man aged 30 to 39 in good health. The CDR3 region is CASKLDRDPEAFF. In DNA form, the CDR3 reads TGTGCCAGCAAACTTGACAGGGACCCTGAAGCTTTCTTT. Supplemented by reference TRBV28 and TRBJ1-1, the full variable domain reads DVKVTQSSRYLVKRTGEKVFLECVQDMDHENMFWYRQDPGLGLRLIYFSYDVKMKEKGDIPEGYSVSREKKERFSLILESASTNQTSMYLCASKLDRDPEAFFGQGTRLTVV.